These 26 T cell receptor beta chains originate from one sample sequenced in a study of CD8 T cells in ankylosing spondylitis (dated by TCRdb to about 2017). For these TCRs, the target antigens are not known. The library was generated by 5' RACE. Reads for this sample came from an Illumina HiSeq 2500. The public reads were run again by TCRdb, first through fastp at Q25 and then through MiXCR, and only productive beta chains were kept. One record per CDR3 amino acid sequence lists the most common genes and DNA. The sample table contains 350,000 to 450,000 distinct CDR3 sequences; only one count was recorded for roughly a quarter of them. Over 0.8% of the sample is in the top ten clones. The investigation overall reported the following: Blood from ankylosing spondylitis patients appeared to be characterized by a TCR beta motif composed of 7 to 9 highly homologous amino acid variants.

The sample taken for sequencing was blood, either unsorted or a sorted T cell fraction (not recorded which). The receptors derive from a male donor with ankylosing spondylitis.

The rearrangement joins TRBV29-1 to TRBJ2-3; D call uncertain. The germline V gene encodes CDR1 SQVTM and CDR2 ANQGSEA. The CDR3 is made up of 13 amino acids. The V end was cut by 6 bases, the J end by 3 bases, with 13 bases between. The CDR3 region is CSVTWDNTDTQYF. The CDR3 region has the DNA TGCAGCGTCACTTGGGATAATACAGATACGCAGTATTTT.

This clonotype was counted only a few times. This sequence joins TRBV10-3 and TRBJ2-2; 9 nucleotides align to TRBD1. Germline assignment: CDR1 ENHRY and CDR2 SYGVKD. This CDR3 has 16 residues. Trimming took 6 bases from V and 2 from J; bases not matched to a gene: 7. The CDR3 loop reads CAISEPGQGNTGELFF. In DNA, the CDR3 is TGTGCCATCAGCGAGCCGGGACAGGGCAACACCGGGGAGCTGTTTTTT.

The chain carries TRBV13 and TRBJ1-1, with D possibly TRBD1 on 5 matching bases. This CDR3 has 14 residues. V lost 1 base and J 5 bases, leaving 11 bases between the germline ends. The germline gives CDR1 PRHDT, CDR2 FYEKMQ (reference sequence). CDR3 sequence reads: CASSLEVGRTEAFF. The DNA of the CDR3 is TGTGCCAGCAGCTTAGAGGTGGGACGGACTGAAGCTTTCTTT.

The chain joins TRBV10-3 to TRBJ2-1; TRBD2 is a possible D gene (6 bases). The CDR3 extends over 14 amino acids. Trimming left V 5 bases short and J 5 bases short, with 13 bases between. Germline CDR1 ENHRY, CDR2 SYGVKD. The CDR3 DNA sequence: TGTGCCATCAGTCCTTGGGGCGGGGACAATGAGCAGTTCTTC. Residues: CAISPWGGDNEQFF.

This clonotype was seen more than once but under ten times. The J gene is TRBJ2-3, the V gene TRBV4-1; TRBD1 agrees at 7 bases. The trim removed 4 bases at V and 3 bases at J, leaving 10 bases unmatched. The CDR3 sequence is 16 residues long. Germline V gene data show CDR1 as MGHRA and CDR2 as YSYEKL. The CDR3 protein is CASSRRYRGDTDTQYF. The CDR3 DNA sequence: TGCGCCAGCAGCCGCCGATACAGGGGCGATACAGATACGCAGTATTTT.

This clonotype showed up just a few times. The junction departs from germline at one end; a sequencing error may be responsible. The rearrangement uses TRBV7-2 and TRBJ2-7, with TRBD2 identical over 12 bases. This CDR3 has 15 residues. Germline assignment: CDR1 SGHTA and CDR2 FQGNSA. The CDR3 loop reads CASSLAGGNPYEQYF. The CDR3 nucleotides are TGTGCCAGCAGCCTAGCGGGAGGGAACCCTTACGAGCAGTACTTC.

A few counts support this clonotype. For the CDR3, the DNA is TGTGCCTGGGACGGAGGGATTAGCGGGGACAATGAGCAGTTCTTC. This codes for CAWDGGISGDNEQFF. The rearrangement links TRBV30 to TRBJ2-1; 8 positions agree with TRBD2. V lost 5 bases and J lost 5; bases outside the gene matches: 11. The germline gives CDR1 GTSNPN, CDR2 SVGIG (reference sequence). The CDR3 runs 15 residues.

This clonotype has at least ten counts. The J gene is TRBJ2-1, the V gene TRBV6-1; 10 positions agree with TRBD2. The germline CDR1 and CDR2 sequences are MNHNS and SASEGT. After removal of 5 bases from V and 4 bases from J, the junction contained 5 bases not matched to a gene. The CDR3 is made up of 15 amino acids. CDR3 bases: TGTGCCAGCAGTACCGGGACTAGCGCTTACAATGAGCAGTTCTTC. Its protein is CASSTGTSAYNEQFF.

There are a few counts of this clonotype. V and J are TRBV9 and TRBJ2-3; tentative D call: TRBD2 (6 bases). CDR3 length equals 14 residues. Trimming pared 4 bases from V and 6 bases from J, leaving 15 bases between. Looked up from germline, CDR1 is SGDLS and CDR2 is YYNGEE. The CDR3, as DNA: TGTGCCAGCAGCTCCCGCACCGGGAGTGATACGCAGTATTTT. Encoded protein: CASSSRTGSDTQYF.

V is TRBV11-2 and J is TRBJ1-2; no definite D call. The CDR3 length is 13 residues. Germline V lookup: CDR1 SGHAT, CDR2 FQNNGV. V shed 0 bases and J shed 4 bases, with 6 bases lying between them. CDR3 sequence: CASSLDRLYGYTF. The CDR3 DNA follows: TGTGCCAGCAGCTTAGACAGGCTCTATGGCTACACCTTC.

This clonotype was counted only a few times. The V gene is TRBV12-3 or TRBV12-4, the J gene TRBJ1-2; unclear D gene. Trimming shortened V by 3 bases and J by 8 bases, and 10 bases separated the two germline ends. The CDR3 contains 12 residues. As DNA, the CDR3 is TGTGCCAGCAGTTTGGGTGGTGACGGCTACACCTTC. Encoded protein: CASSLGGDGYTF.

This clonotype has just a few counts. The chain recombines TRBV20-1 with TRBJ1-5; 7 bases align to TRBD1. V shed 5 bases, J shed 6 bases, and the junction held 7 bases outside the gene matches. From germline, CDR1 is DFQATT and CDR2 SNEGSKA (reference sequence). The CDR3 is 13 amino acids. As DNA, the CDR3 is TGCAGTGCTGGGACAGTTCCAGGTCAGCCCCAGCATTTT. Translating gives CSAGTVPGQPQHF.

This sequence joins TRBV11-2 and TRBJ1-6; D is unclear. Between the trimmed V and J ends, which lost 1 base and 9 bases, there was a span of 10 bases. The CDR3 is made up of 14 amino acids. Germline-derived CDR1 and CDR2 are SGHAT and FQNNGV. The CDR3 protein is CASSLVGNTSPLHF. CDR3 nucleotide sequence: TGTGCCAGCAGCTTAGTGGGGAATACTTCACCCCTCCACTTT.

In this sample, this clonotype turned up many times. The chain couples TRBV5-1 to TRBJ2-1; 12 bases are shared with TRBD2. This CDR3 region has 14 residues. The germline V gene has CDR1 SGHRS and CDR2 YFSETQ. The ends lost 5 bases at V and 9 bases at J; junction bases unmatched: 6. The DNA of the CDR3 is TGCGCCAGCAGATCTAGCGGGAGGGATGGTGAGCAGTTCTTC. Residues: CASRSSGRDGEQFF. Complete variable domain (other parts from reference TRBV5-1 and TRBJ2-1): KAGVTQTPRYLIKTRGQQVTLSCSPISGHRSVSWYQQTPGQGLQFLFEYFSETQRNKGNFPGRFSGRQFSNSRSEMNVSTLELGDSALYLCASRSSGRDGEQFFGPGTRLTVL.

The chain uses TRBV10-3 and TRBJ2-5; tentatively, D is TRBD2 (6 bases). Germline assignment: CDR1 ENHRY and CDR2 SYGVKD. Trimming shortened V by 2 bases and J by 0 bases, and 16 bases separated the two germline ends. The CDR3 consists of 17 residues. The CDR3 sequence is CAISEGRRGSDQETQYF. The CDR3 DNA reads TGTGCCATCAGTGAGGGAAGGAGGGGAAGCGACCAAGAGACCCAGTACTTC.

This clonotype was counted at least ten times. The V call is TRBV19, the J call TRBJ1-5; no clear D gene. The CDR3 consists of 12 residues. Germline V lookup: CDR1 LNHDA, CDR2 SQIVND (reference sequence). V was pared by 3 bases and J by 7 bases, with 7 bases between. This CDR3 is CASSIQSQPQHF. CDR3 nucleotides: TGTGCCAGTAGTATCCAGTCACAGCCCCAGCATTTT.

This clonotype was detected only a few times. V is TRBV5-1 and J is TRBJ2-1, with D maybe TRBD2 (6 bases). The germline V and J ends were trimmed by 0 bases and 0 bases, with 13 bases remaining between them. The CDR3 length is 17 residues. Germline assignment: CDR1 SGHRS and CDR2 YFSETQ. Written as DNA, the CDR3 is TGCGCCAGCAGCTTGGGATATGCGGGGAGCTCCTACAATGAGCAGTTCTTC. This sequence encodes CASSLGYAGSSYNEQFF.

This clonotype came up many times. V gene TRBV4-1 combines with J gene TRBJ2-3; perhaps TRBD2 as D (6 bases). The CDR3 has 16 amino acids. The germline V gene encodes CDR1 MGHRA and CDR2 YSYEKL. The germline V and J ends were trimmed by 4 bases and 1 base, with 15 bases remaining between them. The CDR3 protein is CASSRTLATGTDTQYF. For the CDR3, the DNA is TGCGCCAGCAGCCGGACCCTAGCGACGGGCACAGATACGCAGTATTTT.

This clonotype came up a few times. The gene calls are TRBV5-1 and TRBJ2-5, with TRBD1 matching over 7 bases. CDR3 length: 15 residues. Germline V CDR1 and CDR2: SGHRS, YFSETQ. V gave up 3 bases and J gave up 2 bases; unmatched junction bases: 7. CDR3 region: CASSSRTGPQETQYF. CDR3 DNA: TGCGCCAGCAGCTCGCGGACAGGACCACAAGAGACCCAGTACTTC. Variable domain in full (rest from reference TRBV5-1 and TRBJ2-5): KAGVTQTPRYLIKTRGQQVTLSCSPISGHRSVSWYQQTPGQGLQFLFEYFSETQRNKGNFPGRFSGRQFSNSRSEMNVSTLELGDSALYLCASSSRTGPQETQYFGPGTRLLVL.

The chain joins TRBV19 to TRBJ2-1; TRBD2 might be the D (5 bases). Germline V gives CDR1 LNHDA, CDR2 SQIVND (reference sequence). CDR3 size: 12 residues. V was shortened by 8 bases and J by 4 bases, with 9 bases between the two germline ends. The CDR3 spells CASQDWYNEQFF. The CDR3 DNA reads as TGTGCCAGTCAGGACTGGTACAATGAGCAGTTCTTC. The whole variable domain, remainder taken from reference TRBV19 and TRBJ2-1, is DGGITQSPKYLFRKEGQNVTLSCEQNLNHDAMYWYRQDPGQGLRLIYYSQIVNDFQKGDIAEGYSVSREKKESFPLTVTSAQKNPTAFYLCASQDWYNEQFFGPGTRLTVL.

This clonotype was recorded many times. This chain connects TRBV7-2 to TRBJ2-1, with 9 bases identical to TRBD2. The CDR3 contains 16 residues. Germline V CDR1 and CDR2: SGHTA, FQGNSA. J lost 3 bases, V lost 5 bases, and 8 bases had no gene match. In DNA, the CDR3 is TGTGCCAGCAGCCTCGTAGCGGGAGCAAACTACAATGAGCAGTTCTTC. Its protein is CASSLVAGANYNEQFF.

The table lists this clonotype with many counts. The chain uses TRBV24-1 and TRBJ1-1, with a weak D call TRBD1 (5 bases). Trimming left V 3 bases short and J 1 base short, with 11 bases between. Germline CDR1 is KGHDR and CDR2 is SFDVKD. The CDR3 is made up of 15 amino acids. CDR3 in amino acids: CATSDPRTGNTEAFF. CDR3 coding DNA: TGTGCCACCAGTGATCCCCGAACAGGGAACACTGAAGCTTTCTTT.

The chain uses TRBV19 and TRBJ1-1, with 7 nucleotides matching TRBD1. The CDR3 has 14 amino acids. With V trimmed by 3 bases and J by 6 bases, 7 bases remained unmatched. The germline gives CDR1 LNHDA, CDR2 SQIVND (reference sequence). The CDR3 region is CASSIGQARAEAFF. CDR3 DNA: TGTGCCAGTAGTATCGGACAGGCGAGGGCTGAAGCTTTCTTT.

This clonotype was counted between two and nine times. V gene TRBV24-1 combines with J gene TRBJ2-5; no clear D gene. This CDR3 has 15 amino acids. Deletions cut 2 bases from V and 1 base from J, with 10 bases between. CDR1 is KGHDR, CDR2 SFDVKD, per germline. CDR3 in amino acids: CATSDSSVSQETQYF. The CDR3 region has the DNA TGTGCCACCAGTGATTCCTCGGTGTCCCAAGAGACCCAGTACTTC.

V usage is TRBV10-3 and J usage is TRBJ1-3, with D hard to call. The length of the CDR3 is 15 residues. Germline V gene sequence: CDR1 ENHRY, CDR2 SYGVKD. Trimming removed 9 bases at V and 0 bases at J, with 15 bases between. CDR3 coding DNA: TGTGCCATTCGCCCGGGTACGAGCTCTGGAAACACCATATATTTT. Protein product: CAIRPGTSSGNTIYF.

In its sample, this clonotype was seen a few times. The genes are TRBV24-1 and TRBJ1-5, with D maybe TRBD1 (5 bases). The length of the CDR3 is 13 residues. V lost 9 bases to trimming and J lost 3 bases, with 11 bases between them. Germline lookup yields CDR1 KGHDR and CDR2 SFDVKD. Here the CDR3 reads CATGAGINQPQHF. The CDR3 DNA reads as TGTGCCACCGGGGCAGGGATCAATCAGCCCCAGCATTTT.